The clone carrying this T cell receptor beta chain has ten or more counts. Its antigen remains unknown. Trimming left V 2 bases short and J 4 bases short, with 6 bases between. CDR1 and CDR2 from the germline V gene are MNHNY and SVGAGI (reference sequence). CDR3 length: 14 residues. Time point in this sample: patch test 3, about 24 weeks after DPC sensitization. Described treatment: therapeutic diphenylcyclopropenone sensitization with weekly scalp DPC. Blood, whole and unfractionated, served as the source for total RNA extraction. This record comes from a study of human T cells and chemical hapten exposure. General study findings and limits: While controls formed fewer of them, expanded TCRs formed significantly more large CDR3 similarity clusters. Because they had alopecia, donors may respond immunologically unlike healthy people.

The library gave individual cDNA molecules unique molecular identifiers. Via MiXCR, TCRdb re-called the RACE reads, giving one row per CDR3 protein. The data show 80,000 to 100,000 distinct CDR3 sequences, roughly a tenth seen once. The V call is TRBV6-6, the J call TRBJ2-6; tentatively, D is TRBD2 (5 bases). The sequencing here drew on whole blood, taken in connection with sensitization to the hapten diphenylcyclopropenone (DPC). This TCR came from a woman aged 25 to 39 with alopecia areata. Some clones in this sample may be carry-over from other donors' samples. CDR3 in amino acids: CASSYEGGANVLTF. DNA for the CDR3: TGTGCCAGCAGTTACGAGGGAGGGGCCAACGTCCTGACTTTC.